Listed below are T cell receptor beta chains from one sample, sequenced in a study of T cell clonotyping in hematopoietic cell transplantation. Here immunoSEQ multiplex PCR was the method, and the copy in TCRdb shows in-frame clones only, minus some. The sample records about 4,200 clones, roughly 18% being singletons. The sequencing used peripheral blood mononuclear cells, collected 30 days after allogeneic stem cell transplant. Receptor source: a male patient in his forties or fifties who had an allogeneic stem cell transplant from a related donor, so the T cells may come from the graft donor. Some clones in this sample may be carry-over from other donors' samples. The CDR3 runs from the conserved cysteine through the conserved F or W. Fields, in order: D gene, V gene, J gene, clone size, CDR3 DNA, CDR3 protein. D genes are given only for firm matches. Clone size is given for some rows only: seen once, a few or many times, or a class if the clone is expanded.

NA	TRBV30	TRBJ1-4	few	TGTGCCTGGAGCATCCTCGATGAAAAACTGTTTTTT	CAWSILDEKLFF
NA	TRBV9	TRBJ2-1	few	TGTGCCAGCAGCCCCAGGGCTGAACCCTACAATGAGCAGTTCTTC	CASSPRAEPYNEQFF
NA	TRBV27	TRBJ2-7	few	TGTGCCAGCAGTTTGGCAGGTGGCTACGAGCAGTACTTC	CASSLAGGYEQYF
NA	TRBV9	TRBJ2-2	few	TGTGCCAGCAGCGTAGGACGGGTCGCCGGGGAGCTGTTTTTT	CASSVGRVAGELFF
TRBD2	TRBV5-4	TRBJ2-1	NA	TGTGCCAGCAGCCTTAAGCGGGAGCGCTCCTACAATGAGCAGTTCTTC	CASSLKRERSYNEQFF
NA	TRBV28	TRBJ1-1	NA	TGTGCCAGCAATCCGGGGAACACTGAAGCTTTCTTT	CASNPGNTEAFF
NA	TRBV4-2	TRBJ2-3	few	TGTGCCAGCAGCCCAACTATCGGACTGGTGGGGGCAGATACGCAGTATTTT	CASSPTIGLVGADTQYF
TRBD2	TRBV4-3	TRBJ2-3	NA	TGCGCCAGCAGCCAAGACCCGGGACTAGCGGGAGGATGGTCAGATACGCAGTATTTT	CASSQDPGLAGGWSDTQYF
TRBD1	TRBV30	TRBJ1-2	NA	TGTGCCTGGAGTGTGGTCAGGGGGTATGGCTACACCTTC	CAWSVVRGYGYTF
TRBD2	TRBV9	TRBJ2-7	few	TGTGCCAGCAGCGCGACTAGCGGGAGGGCGGAGCAGTACTTC	CASSATSGRAEQYF
NA	TRBV6-1	TRBJ1-2	few	TGTGCCAGCAGCCAGGGCTATGGCTACACCTTC	CASSQGYGYTF
NA	TRBV5-8	TRBJ1-2	few	TGTGCCAGCAGCTTAGTGATAGGCTGGTCGAACGGCTACACCTTC	CASSLVIGWSNGYTF
NA	TRBV9	TRBJ2-3	few	TGTGCCAGCAGCGTTAGGGGAGGCACAGATACGCAGTATTTT	CASSVRGGTDTQYF
NA	TRBV7-2	TRBJ2-5	few	TGTGCCAGCAGCCTGCCGTTGGAGACCCAGTACTTC	CASSLPLETQYF
NA	TRBV30	TRBJ2-7	few	TGTGCCTGGAGAGGCACAGGGCCCTACGAGCAGTACTTC	CAWRGTGPYEQYF
NA	TRBV30	TRBJ2-5	NA	TGTGCCTGGAGTGTACAGTTAGAAGAGACCCAGTACTTC	CAWSVQLEETQYF
NA	TRBV28	TRBJ1-2	NA	TGTGCCAGCAGCCCTCCGGTTAACTATGGCTACACCTTC	CASSPPVNYGYTF
NA	TRBV9	TRBJ1-1	few	TGTGCCAGCAGTTTGACAGCGAACACTGAAGCTTTCTTT	CASSLTANTEAFF
NA	TRBV4-2	TRBJ1-2	NA	TGTGCCAGCAGCCAAGCCTCCGGGACAAATCATCGTGAGGGCTACACCTTC	CASSQASGTNHREGYTF
TRBD1	TRBV7-8	TRBJ1-5	NA	TGTGCCAGCAGCTTAGCGGGGGGACAGGGGCATCAGCCCCAGCATTTT	CASSLAGGQGHQPQHF
NA	TRBV30	TRBJ2-7	NA	TGTGCCTGGAGTGTGGACCGGGGCGAGCAGTACTTC	CAWSVDRGEQYF
TRBD1	TRBV30	TRBJ1-3	NA	TGTGCCTGGGCCCAGGGGGCTAGAAACACCATATATTTT	CAWAQGARNTIYF